The 12 T cell receptor beta chains in this list originate from one sample, sequenced in a study of OX40 agonist ivuxolimab in advanced cancers. Receptor libraries were prepared by the immunoSEQ multiplex PCR assay. TCRdb took over this immuneACCESS table, retaining in-frame rearrangements with V and J assigned. Such tables are incomplete; in checked studies, under half of the missing clones stem from an unresolved V gene, and the remainder is unexplained. The sample table holds about 38,000 clones, of which 92% were seen once. Together, the top ten hold 7.5% to 10% of the sample. The sequencing here drew on CD4+ or CD8+ T cells sorted from blood, taken in a trial of the OX40 agonist ivuxolimab. Source of these receptors: an adult with an advanced solid tumor such as melanoma, head and neck, liver or kidney cancer.

The chain joins TRBV27 to TRBJ2-1; 10 nucleotides align to TRBD1. V gave up 6 bases and J gave up 7 bases; unmatched junction bases: 3. Germline V gene sequence: CDR1 MNHEY, CDR2 SMNVEV (reference sequence). This CDR3 is built from 13 residues. The CDR3 DNA is TGTGCCAGCAGGACAGGGGGCTTAAATGAGCAGTTCTTC. It encodes CASRTGGLNEQFF.

This chain uses TRBV7-6 with TRBJ2-3; D gene ambiguous. V was trimmed by 5 bases and J by 0 bases, leaving 18 bases between them. Germline lookup yields CDR1 SGHVS and CDR2 FNYEAQ. CDR3 size: 17 residues. The CDR3 region is CASSPSVGPTSTDTQYF. CDR3 sequence (DNA): TGTGCCAGCAGCCCCAGTGTTGGGCCGACAAGCACAGATACGCAGTATTTT.

The sample holds a few counts of this clone. J is TRBJ1-3 and V is TRBV6-5, with a tentative D call TRBD1 (6 bases). Germline V gene lookup returns CDR1 MNHEY and CDR2 SVGAGI. V was trimmed by 1 base and J by 1 base, leaving 8 bases between them. The CDR3 covers 15 residues. In nucleotides, the CDR3 is TGTGCCAGCAGTTACTTTCAGGGGTCTGGAAACACCATATATTTT. Translating it yields CASSYFQGSGNTIYF.

This sequence joins TRBV28 and TRBJ2-1; 8 bases are a match to TRBD1. Trimming cost V 2 bases and J 5 bases; bases outside gene matches: 8. Germline V gives CDR1 MDHEN, CDR2 SYDVKM. There are 16 residues in the CDR3. CDR3 DNA sequence: TGTGCCAGCAGTTTACAAAGGACAGGGTCCCACAATGAGCAGTTCTTC. Its translation: CASSLQRTGSHNEQFF.

The chain recombines TRBV21-1 with TRBJ1-5; the tabulated D call, TRBD1, remains unverified against the DNA. TRBV21-1 is reported as a pseudogene. The CDR3 is made up of 16 amino acids. The DNA for the CDR3 is TGTGCCAGCAGCAAAGCGACAGGGCTAGGCAATCAGCCCCAGCATTTT. This translates into CASSKATGLGNQPQHF.

The J gene is TRBJ2-2, the V gene TRBV28; 10 nucleotides match TRBD1. Germline CDR1 reads MDHEN; CDR2 reads SYDVKM. The CDR3 extends over 13 amino acids. With 10 bases clipped from V and 4 bases from J, the junction kept 3 bases outside the gene matches. The CDR3 loop is CATRTGGTGELFF. CDR3 DNA sequence: TGTGCCACCAGGACAGGGGGCACCGGGGAGCTGTTTTTT. Looking up the rest from reference TRBV28 and TRBJ2-2 gives the full variable domain: DVKVTQSSRYLVKRTGEKVFLECVQDMDHENMFWYRQDPGLGLRLIYFSYDVKMKEKGDIPEGYSVSREKKERFSLILESASTNQTSMYLCATRTGGTGELFFGEGSRLTVL.

As to this clone: Other DNA sequences in the same sample also yield this CDR3. The chain couples TRBV6-1 to TRBJ2-1; TRBD1 matches at 12 bases. Germline CDR1 MNHNS, CDR2 SASEGT. After removal of 4 bases from V and 7 bases from J, the junction contained 8 bases not matched to a gene. The CDR3 length is 16 residues. CDR3 region: CASSGPGQGAGNEQFF. The CDR3 nucleotides are TGTGCCAGCAGTGGGCCGGGACAGGGGGCGGGAAATGAGCAGTTCTTC.

The chain couples TRBV27 to TRBJ2-3; 7 bases line up with TRBD2. This CDR3 has 16 amino acids. Germline assignment: CDR1 MNHEY and CDR2 SMNVEV (reference sequence). V shed 7 bases and J 2 bases; nucleotides not matched to a gene: 12. The DNA of the CDR3 is TGTGCCAGCACCGGGATGGGGGACTATCTCACAGATACGCAGTATTTT. This gives the protein CASTGMGDYLTDTQYF.

This chain uses TRBV7-6 with TRBJ2-5; weak D call: TRBD2 (5 bases). V lost 0 bases, J lost 5 bases, and 10 bases lay in between. Germline-derived CDR1 and CDR2 are SGHVS and FNYEAQ. This CDR3 is 14 amino acids long. The CDR3 is CASSLAAGGETQYF. The CDR3 DNA reads TGTGCCAGCAGCTTAGCGGCCGGCGGGGAGACCCAGTACTTC.

This chain links TRBV6-6 with TRBJ1-2, with D possibly TRBD1 on 5 matching bases. V gave up 7 bases and J gave up 5 bases, with 14 bases separating them. The CDR3 contains 13 residues. Looked up from germline, CDR1 is MNHNY and CDR2 is SVGAGI (reference sequence). As DNA, the CDR3 is TGTGCCAGCACGACAGCGCACGAATATGGCTACACCTTC. Protein: CASTTAHEYGYTF.

The chain has TRBV30 and TRBJ2-7; D uncertain. The ends were cut back, 1 base at V and 9 bases at J, with 13 bases in the middle. The CDR3 consists of 12 residues. Germline values: CDR1 GTSNPN, CDR2 SVGIG (reference sequence). The CDR3 coding sequence is TGTGCCTGGAGTGCCCCGGTGTTTGGGCAGTACTTC. Amino acid sequence: CAWSAPVFGQYF.

The V gene is TRBV5-6, the J gene TRBJ1-2; TRBD1 agrees at 8 bases. CDR3 size: 14 residues. The V gene end was trimmed by 4 bases and the J gene end by 3 bases; junction bases not matched to a gene: 5. The germline V gene encodes CDR1 SGHDT and CDR2 YYEEEE. The chain's CDR3 is CASSLGQGHYGYTF. Here the CDR3 DNA reads TGTGCCAGCAGCCTCGGACAGGGTCACTATGGCTACACCTTC. Together with reference TRBV5-6 and TRBJ1-2, the CDR3 gives the full variable domain: DAGVTQSPTHLIKTRGQQVTLRCSPKSGHDTVSWYQQALGQGPQFIFQYYEEEERQRGNFPDRFSGHQFPNYSSELNVNALLLGDSALYLCASSLGQGHYGYTFGSGTRLTVV.